This T cell receptor (beta chain) was identified during a study of control samples from healthy donors and cancer patients. The protocol was immunoSEQ multiplex PCR, while the TCRdb copy is restricted to in-frame clones and leaves out a portion. The table has about 70,000 clones, roughly 93% seen once. V shed 1 base and J 6 bases; nucleotides not matched to a gene: 8. The CDR3 spans 16 residues. Germline loops: CDR1 SNHLY, CDR2 FYNNEI. The specimen sequenced was blood. The clonotype comes from a woman in her 30s in good health. This chain joins TRBV2 and TRBJ2-1, with 8 positions matching TRBD2. In DNA form, the CDR3 reads TGTGCCAGCAGTGAAGAGGGCGGGGGGTTGATCAATGAGCAGTTCTTC. Protein sequence: CASSEEGGGLINEQFF.